This TCR beta chain was retrieved from a study of type 1 regulatory T cells (dated by TCRdb to about 2021). The study in broad terms: An in vitro protocol by which a Tr1-enriched, alloantigen-specific CD4 T cell product named T-allo10 was generated was characterized in the study. T-allo10 was being tested clinically in patients with hematological malignancies who were undergoing allogeneic hematopoietic stem cell transplantation. General conclusions and limits of the study: Compared with non-Tr1 cells, Tr1 cells had a TCR repertoire that was more restricted, a finding the study read as clonal expansion induced by alloantigen.

Sequencing was carried out with an Illumina MiSeq. In-frame beta chains were kept once TCRdb had trimmed the public reads at Q25 with fastp and called clones with MiXCR. Every distinct CDR3 protein forms one entry, paired with its most common genes and DNA. Present in this sample are about 62,000 distinct CDR3 sequences, less than 65% of which were seen just once. The ten largest clones capture 1.5% to 2% of the sample. As for this clonotype: This clone's antigen is unknown. There are no base qualities to consult, and no much larger clone falls within one base.

Between the V and J ends, shortened by 6 bases and 7 bases respectively, the junction contains 16 bases. The CDR3, from cysteine to phenylalanine, totals 13 residues. The entry retains the CDR3 DNA only, 39 bases that are in frame from base 1. The germline V gene (reference sequence) provides CDR1 DFQATT and CDR2 SNEGSKA. The V and J segments used are TRBV20-1 and TRBJ2-1; the D element might be TRBD1 or TRBD2, as each aligns at 5 bases. The clonotype was recovered from a human donor in good health. Sequenced input: cultured non-Tr1 T cells, either the whole culture or a sorted T cell fraction (not recorded which). The cell subset or site label corresponds to: non-Tr1 population from the T-allo10 product. The nucleotide sequence reads TGCAGTGCAGCCGGGATAGGGGTGAATGAGCAGTTCTTC. It encodes CSAAGIGVNEQFF.